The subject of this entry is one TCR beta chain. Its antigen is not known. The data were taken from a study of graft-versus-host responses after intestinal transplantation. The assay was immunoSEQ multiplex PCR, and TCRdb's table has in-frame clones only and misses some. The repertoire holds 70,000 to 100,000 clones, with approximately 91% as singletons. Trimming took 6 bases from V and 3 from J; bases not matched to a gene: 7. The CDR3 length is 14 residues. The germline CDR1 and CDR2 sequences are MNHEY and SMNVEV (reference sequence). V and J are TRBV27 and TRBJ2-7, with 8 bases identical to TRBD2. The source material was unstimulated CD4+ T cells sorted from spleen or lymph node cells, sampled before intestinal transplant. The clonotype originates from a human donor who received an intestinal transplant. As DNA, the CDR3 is TGTGCCAGCAGGGACAGCGGGAGAGTCTACGAGCAGTACTTC. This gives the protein CASRDSGRVYEQYF.